A single sample gave rise to the 30 T cell receptor beta chains below, sequenced in a study of response to subunit inactivated influenza vaccine. TCRdb reanalysed the RT-PCR reads using MiXCR and keeps one entry per CDR3 protein. The sample has 490,000 or so distinct CDR3 sequences, less than 8% seen once. The sample in question was PBMCs from blood, obtained less than 30 months after vaccination. Receptor source: a man aged 50 to 69 who received an inactivated influenza vaccine.

The chain recombines TRBV6-1 with TRBJ2-2; 9 nucleotides match TRBD1. Germline loops: CDR1 MNHNS, CDR2 SASEGT. Unmatched junction bases numbered 8, after V lost 5 bases and J lost 4 bases. CDR3 length equals 16 residues. The CDR3 bases are TGTGCCAGCAGTAAGCCGGGACAGGGTCTCACCGGGGAGCTGTTTTTT. Its translation: CASSKPGQGLTGELFF.

The V and J genes are TRBV6-1 and TRBJ2-2, with D possibly being TRBD2 (6 bases). The CDR3 runs to 15 residues. The germline V gene has CDR1 MNHNS and CDR2 SASEGT. Trimming left V 5 bases short and J 1 base short, with 11 bases between. The CDR3 bases are TGTGCCAGCAGTAGGGGACTTCTGAACACCGGGGAGCTGTTTTTT. Amino acid sequence: CASSRGLLNTGELFF.

This clonotype was observed many times. CDR3 in amino acids: CASSPPGLIDEQFF. The CDR3, as DNA: TGTGCCAGCTCACCACCTGGACTAATTGATGAGCAGTTCTTC. V gene TRBV18 combines with J gene TRBJ2-1; possibly TRBD2 for D (6 bases). The CDR3 sequence is 14 residues long. The V and J ends lost 0 bases and 8 bases respectively, with 11 bases between them. Looked up from germline, CDR1 is KGHSH and CDR2 is LQKENI. Using reference TRBV18 and TRBJ2-1 for the parts outside the CDR3, the full variable domain is NAGVMQNPRHLVRRRGQEARLRCSPMKGHSHVYWYRQLPEEGLKFMVYLQKENIIDESGMPKERFSAEFPKEGPSILRIQQVVRGDSAAYFCASSPPGLIDEQFFGPGTRLTVL.

V and J are TRBV10-3 and TRBJ1-6; weak D call: TRBD1 (5 bases). There are 15 residues in the CDR3. Trimming removed 0 bases at V and 7 bases at J, with 10 bases between. Per the germline V gene, CDR1 is ENHRY and CDR2 is SYGVKD. The CDR3 DNA reads as TGTGCCATCAGTGAGTCGAGTTCAGGGAATTCACCCCTCCACTTT. This sequence encodes CAISESSSGNSPLHF.

This clonotype appeared a few times. The chain combines TRBV12-3 or TRBV12-4 with TRBJ2-3; D unresolved. CDR3 length: 15 amino acids. Trimming removed 1 base from V and 2 bases from J, with 10 bases in between. CDR3 DNA sequence: TGTGCCAGCAGTTTAGAGGGCAGCATCACAGATACGCAGTATTTT. Its translation is CASSLEGSITDTQYF.

This clonotype was recorded many times. The DNA for the CDR3 is TGTGCCACCAGCAGAGTGGGGGGTCTAAGCTCCTACGAGCAGTACTTC. This encodes CATSRVGGLSSYEQYF. The chain combines TRBV15 with TRBJ2-7; D possibly corresponds to TRBD2 (6 bases). Germline V gives CDR1 LNHNV, CDR2 YYDKDF (reference sequence). The CDR3 is 16 amino acids. V was cut by 1 base and J by 0 bases, with 13 bases left in between.

V and J are TRBV21-1 and TRBJ2-1; no check of the table's D call, TRBD2, against the DNA was made. TRBV21-1 is tagged as a pseudogene. The CDR3 has 16 amino acids. The CDR3 nucleotides are TGTGCCAGCAGCAAAGAAAGGACCCTTCCTCACAATGAGCAGTTCTTC. Translating gives CASSKERTLPHNEQFF.

The V and J genes are TRBV4-2 and TRBJ2-1, with D tentatively TRBD2 (5 bases). Trimming left V 0 bases short and J 10 bases short, with 19 bases between. The CDR3 loop spans 16 amino acids. In germline, CDR1 is LGHNA, CDR2 YNFKEQ. The CDR3 nucleotides are TGTGCCAGCAGCCAAGACGGCTACCCGGGAAGCTTAGAGCAGTTCTTC. Translating gives CASSQDGYPGSLEQFF.

This clonotype came up a few times. The chain has TRBV18 and TRBJ1-1, with D maybe TRBD1 (5 bases). Germline CDR1 reads KGHSH; CDR2 reads LQKENI. The CDR3 sequence is 14 residues long. Trimming left V 3 bases short and J 2 bases short, with 10 bases between. The CDR3 here is CASSPLDSNTEAFF. CDR3 nucleotides: TGTGCCAGCTCACCCCTAGACAGTAACACTGAAGCTTTCTTT.

This clonotype appeared many times. The chain uses TRBV4-3 and TRBJ1-2, with 7 bases lining up with TRBD1. The V segment lost 1 base and the J segment 4 bases; nucleotides outside the gene matches: 6. This CDR3 comprises 15 residues. Germline CDR1 is LGHNA and CDR2 is YSLEER. CDR3 region: CASSQGGKGAYGYTF. DNA for the CDR3: TGCGCCAGCAGCCAAGGGGGAAAGGGGGCCTATGGCTACACCTTC.

The rearrangement links TRBV6-2 or TRBV6-3 to TRBJ1-5; possible D gene TRBD1, 6 bases. The CDR3 loop spans 14 amino acids. Looked up from germline, CDR1 is MNHEY and CDR2 is SVGEGT. Trimming cost V 4 bases and J 7 bases, with 14 bases left between them. The CDR3 DNA is TGTGCCAGCAGTTCCGTCGGGGGCAGGCAGCCCCAGCATTTT. Residues: CASSSVGGRQPQHF.

This clonotype was found many times. V is TRBV7-2 and J is TRBJ2-4; unclear D gene. V was pared by 0 bases and J by 6 bases, with 12 bases between. This CDR3 region has 15 residues. The germline V gene has CDR1 SGHTA and CDR2 FQGNSA. The CDR3 here is CASSLAANRANIQYF. DNA for the CDR3: TGTGCCAGCAGCTTAGCGGCTAACCGGGCAAACATTCAGTACTTC.

The gene calls are TRBV28 and TRBJ1-1; no reliable D call. Germline V gives CDR1 MDHEN, CDR2 SYDVKM. CDR3 length: 14 amino acids. The germline V and J ends were trimmed by 6 bases and 4 bases, with 15 bases remaining between them. The CDR3 reads CASSVGKTGTEAFF. CDR3 DNA sequence: TGTGCCAGCAGCGTGGGGAAAACGGGCACTGAAGCTTTCTTT.

This clonotype has a handful of counts. The chain has TRBV7-8 and TRBJ1-2; D may be TRBD1 (6 bases). This CDR3 has 11 residues. CDR1 SGHVS and CDR2 FQNEAQ come from the germline V gene. Trimming shortened V by 10 bases and J by 8 bases, and 14 bases separated the two germline ends. The chain's CDR3 is CATRGSGGYTF. CDR3 in DNA: TGTGCCACCAGGGGTAGCGGAGGCTACACCTTC.

This clonotype was seen more than once but under ten times. The V gene is TRBV20-1, the J gene TRBJ1-2; D remains ambiguous. CDR3 length equals 14 residues. The V end was cut by 0 bases, the J end by 0 bases, with 8 bases between. Germline-derived CDR1 and CDR2 are DFQATT and SNEGSKA (reference sequence). The DNA of the CDR3 is TGCAGTGCTAGAGACAGACCGTCTAACTATGGCTACACCTTC. Its translation is CSARDRPSNYGYTF.

A few counts support this clonotype. It may be a read error: a sequence one base away is much more abundant. V and J are TRBV12-3 or TRBV12-4 and TRBJ2-7, with D tentatively TRBD2 (5 bases). Trimming pared 4 bases from V and 9 bases from J, leaving 10 bases between. The CDR3 loop spans 11 amino acids. DNA for the CDR3: TGTGCCAGCAGTTCCAGGAGCGGGCAGTACTTC. Its protein is CASSSRSGQYF.

The chain combines TRBV12-3 or TRBV12-4 with TRBJ2-7; TRBD1 agrees at 11 bases. With 6 bases clipped from V and 5 bases from J, the junction kept 9 bases outside the gene matches. The CDR3 consists of 15 residues. The DNA of the CDR3 is TGTGCCAGCAGCCCGGACAGGGGGCGGTCCAACGAGCAGTACTTC. It is translated as CASSPDRGRSNEQYF.

This clonotype has more than one count but fewer than ten. CDR3 sequence (DNA): TGCGCCAGCAGCCAAGATTCGTACGGGGCCAATCAGCCCCAGCATTTT. This encodes CASSQDSYGANQPQHF. This chain uses TRBV4-3 with TRBJ1-5, with D tentatively TRBD1 (5 bases). Trimming left V 0 bases short and J 3 bases short, with 12 bases between. The CDR3 totals 16 residues. The germline V gene encodes CDR1 LGHNA and CDR2 YSLEER.

This clonotype came up a few times. The gene calls are TRBV7-2 and TRBJ2-5, with D hard to call. This CDR3 contains 17 residues. Trimming took 2 bases from V and 2 from J, leaving 18 bases between them. Germline CDR1 reads SGHTA; CDR2 reads FQGNSA. The CDR3 DNA follows: TGTGCCAGCAGCTTACGCTCTTTGGGTAGGAAACAAGAGACCCAGTACTTC. Translation gives CASSLRSLGRKQETQYF.

The CDR3 DNA sequence: TGTGCCAGCAGTATCGCCGGGGGGGGCACTGAAGCTTTCTTT. This translates into CASSIAGGGTEAFF. This chain connects TRBV6-1 to TRBJ1-1; TRBD1 is a possible D gene (5 bases). CDR3 length equals 14 residues. CDR1 is MNHNS, CDR2 SASEGT, per germline. Trimming pared 5 bases from V and 4 bases from J, leaving 14 bases between.

The chain carries TRBV11-2 and TRBJ2-7, with unresolved D. Trimming removed 1 base from V and 4 bases from J, with 11 bases in between. Germline assignment: CDR1 SGHAT and CDR2 FQNNGV. The CDR3 sequence is 14 residues long. The CDR3 sequence is CASSLALVGYEQYF. DNA for the CDR3: TGTGCCAGCAGCTTAGCTCTAGTTGGTTACGAGCAGTACTTC.

The chain links TRBV29-1 to TRBJ2-7; TRBD1 agrees at 7 bases. CDR1 and CDR2 from the germline V gene are SQVTM and ANQGSEA. The CDR3 length is 12 residues. J was trimmed by 2 bases and V by 5 bases; bases with no gene match: 3. The CDR3 is CSVLTGTYEQYF. The CDR3 DNA is TGCAGCGTTCTGACAGGGACCTACGAGCAGTACTTC.

In this sample, this clonotype turned up a few times. V gene TRBV12-3 or TRBV12-4 combines with J gene TRBJ2-7; TRBD1 matches at 10 bases. This CDR3 is built from 15 residues. Germline trimming cut 3 bases from V and 5 bases from J; bases unmatched to any gene: 7. In DNA form, the CDR3 reads TGTGCCAGCAGTTTTTTGACAGGGGGCAGGGACGAGCAGTACTTC. Protein product: CASSFLTGGRDEQYF.

This clonotype was picked up a small number of times. The J gene is TRBJ2-3, the V gene TRBV19; D is perhaps TRBD1 (5 bases). This CDR3 has 13 amino acids. Trimming left V 7 bases short and J 4 bases short, with 12 bases between. Germline V lookup: CDR1 LNHDA, CDR2 SQIVND (reference sequence). CDR3 nucleotide sequence: TGTGCCAGTAAGTCAGGGATGGCAGATACGCAGTATTTT. This sequence encodes CASKSGMADTQYF. Filled out from reference TRBV19 and TRBJ2-3, the complete variable domain reads DGGITQSPKYLFRKEGQNVTLSCEQNLNHDAMYWYRQDPGQGLRLIYYSQIVNDFQKGDIAEGYSVSREKKESFPLTVTSAQKNPTAFYLCASKSGMADTQYFGPGTRLTVL.

This clonotype was observed a few times. The chain combines TRBV12-3 or TRBV12-4 with TRBJ1-6; 7 bases are a match to TRBD1. This CDR3 region has 15 residues. V shed 2 bases and J 7 bases; nucleotides not matched to a gene: 5. The CDR3 DNA sequence: TGTGCCAGCAGTTTACAGACAGGGTTGAATTCACCCCTCCACTTT. Translation gives CASSLQTGLNSPLHF.

In its sample, this clonotype was seen many times. The chain links TRBV5-1 to TRBJ2-2; unclear D gene. Germline CDR1 is SGHRS and CDR2 is YFSETQ. This CDR3 has 15 residues. V was shortened by 5 bases and J by 5 bases, with 16 bases between the two germline ends. CDR3 amino acids: CASRRIVGRTGELFF. CDR3 nucleotides: TGCGCCAGCAGGAGGATCGTGGGAAGGACCGGGGAGCTGTTTTTT. The full variable domain, its missing parts supplied by reference TRBV5-1 and TRBJ2-2, is KAGVTQTPRYLIKTRGQQVTLSCSPISGHRSVSWYQQTPGQGLQFLFEYFSETQRNKGNFPGRFSGRQFSNSRSEMNVSTLELGDSALYLCASRRIVGRTGELFFGEGSRLTVL.

In its sample, this clonotype was seen many times. CDR3 bases: TGTGCCAGCGGCTTTTTAGAGCAGTACTTC. It encodes CASGFLEQYF. The V gene is TRBV28, the J gene TRBJ2-7; D remains unclear. V shed 8 bases and J shed 7 bases, with 9 bases lying between them. Germline V gene lookup returns CDR1 MDHEN and CDR2 SYDVKM. This CDR3 has 10 residues. The entire variable domain, with the rest obtained from reference TRBV28 and TRBJ2-7, is as follows: DVKVTQSSRYLVKRTGEKVFLECVQDMDHENMFWYRQDPGLGLRLIYFSYDVKMKEKGDIPEGYSVSREKKERFSLILESASTNQTSMYLCASGFLEQYFGPGTRLTVT.

This clonotype appeared many times. V gene TRBV12-3 or TRBV12-4 combines with J gene TRBJ1-5, with 9 bases aligning to TRBD1. CDR3 length: 14 residues. The V and J ends lost 5 bases and 7 bases, in that order; junction bases with no gene match: 6. CDR3 loop: CASSPGQGGQPQHF. CDR3 sequence (DNA): TGTGCCAGCAGTCCGGGACAGGGTGGCCAGCCCCAGCATTTT.

J is TRBJ2-5 and V is TRBV24-1; tentative D call: TRBD1 (5 bases). The germline V gene has CDR1 KGHDR and CDR2 SFDVKD. The CDR3 covers 18 residues. V was clipped by 5 bases and J by 5 bases, with 26 bases between them. This CDR3 reads CATSVSGKGIRDLETQYF. For the CDR3, the DNA is TGTGCCACCAGTGTTAGTGGTAAGGGGATTAGGGATTTGGAGACCCAGTACTTC.

The chain joins TRBV7-3 to TRBJ2-1; 10 nucleotides align to TRBD2. V trimming: 4 bases; J trimming: 6 bases; junction bases outside the gene matches: 9. The CDR3 length is 16 residues. The germline gives CDR1 SGHTA, CDR2 FQGTGA. The CDR3, as DNA: TGTGCCAGCAGCTCCACCGGGACTAGCGTTATCAATGAGCAGTTCTTC. Amino acids: CASSSTGTSVINEQFF.